A single sample is the source of the 20 T cell receptor beta chains below, sequenced in a study of OX40 agonist ivuxolimab in advanced cancers. The data were produced by immunoSEQ multiplex PCR, yet TCRdb's version contains in-frame clones alone and is incomplete. This sample has tens of thousands of clones, with roughly 89% found just once. The sample consisted of CD4+ or CD8+ T cells sorted from blood, taken in a trial of the OX40 agonist ivuxolimab. The receptors come from an adult with an advanced solid tumor such as melanoma, head and neck, liver or kidney cancer.

This clone was counted a few times. The chain joins TRBV30 to TRBJ2-3; 9 bases fit TRBD1. Germline-derived CDR1 and CDR2 are GTSNPN and SVGIG (reference sequence). V dropped 5 bases and J dropped 6; count of bases not matched to a gene: 12. The CDR3 runs 15 residues. CDR3 region: CAWARGQGGVDTQYF. The DNA for the CDR3 is TGTGCCTGGGCCCGGGGACAGGGAGGGGTGGATACGCAGTATTTT.

The rearrangement uses TRBV11-2 and TRBJ2-5, with D uncertain. This CDR3 region has 16 residues. V lost 6 bases and J lost 5, with 22 bases in between. Germline lookup yields CDR1 SGHAT and CDR2 FQNNGV. CDR3 sequence: CASSLYRGYTAETQYF. CDR3 bases: TGTGCCAGCAGTCTCTACCGTGGATACACAGCGGAGACCCAGTACTTC.

The genes are TRBV2 and TRBJ1-1; tentatively, D is TRBD1 (5 bases). CDR1 SNHLY and CDR2 FYNNEI come from the germline V gene. This CDR3 has 13 residues. V was shortened by 7 bases and J by 5 bases, with 14 bases between the two germline ends. The CDR3 loop is CASIGEGMTEAFF. The CDR3 region has the DNA TGTGCCAGCATAGGGGAGGGTATGACTGAAGCTTTCTTT.

In DNA, the CDR3 is TGTGCCGAACGGAGGGGCGAACACGGTGGCTACACCTTC. It translates to CAERRGEHGGYTF. V gene TRBV7-2 combines with J gene TRBJ1-2; D is perhaps TRBD1 (5 bases). Per the germline V gene, CDR1 is SGHTA and CDR2 is FQGNSA. The CDR3 runs 13 residues. V lost 11 bases and J lost 7, with 20 bases in between.

The V gene is TRBV19, the J gene TRBJ1-5, with 7 bases that match TRBD1. The junction had 4 bases not matched to a gene; V was cut back by 4 bases and J by 4 bases. The length of the CDR3 is 14 residues. The germline V gene encodes CDR1 LNHDA and CDR2 SQIVND (reference sequence). The CDR3: CASSNSRGNQPQHF. CDR3 DNA: TGTGCCAGTAGTAACTCCAGGGGGAATCAGCCCCAGCATTTT. Looking up the rest from reference TRBV19 and TRBJ1-5 gives the full variable domain: DGGITQSPKYLFRKEGQNVTLSCEQNLNHDAMYWYRQDPGQGLRLIYYSQIVNDFQKGDIAEGYSVSREKKESFPLTVTSAQKNPTAFYLCASSNSRGNQPQHFGDGTRLSIL.

J is TRBJ2-1 and V is TRBV7-3; no definite D call. The CDR3 is made up of 15 amino acids. Germline V gene lookup returns CDR1 SGHTA and CDR2 FQGTGA. V was trimmed by 3 bases and J by 9 bases, leaving 18 bases between them. The CDR3 nucleotides read TGTGCCAGCAGCTTGGAGTCCGTGGGTGGCGGTGAGCAGTTCTTC. This sequence encodes CASSLESVGGGEQFF.

The chain has TRBV27 and TRBJ1-1; TRBD1 is a possible D gene (5 bases). Deletions cut 0 bases from V and 2 bases from J, with 7 bases between. Germline V gene sequence: CDR1 MNHEY, CDR2 SMNVEV (reference sequence). There are 14 residues in the CDR3. CDR3 sequence: CASSLSTVNTEAFF. CDR3 nucleotides: TGTGCCAGCAGTTTATCGACAGTTAACACTGAAGCTTTCTTT.

The chain links TRBV5-1 to TRBJ2-3, with D possibly being TRBD1 or TRBD2 (6 bases each). Deletions cut 4 bases from V and 9 bases from J, with 18 bases between. Germline V lookup: CDR1 SGHRS, CDR2 YFSETQ. The CDR3 consists of 14 residues. The CDR3 spells CASSAGTNRETQYF. CDR3 bases: TGCGCCAGCAGCGCCGGGACAAACCGGGAGACGCAGTATTTT. Full variable domain (missing parts from reference TRBV5-1 and TRBJ2-3): KAGVTQTPRYLIKTRGQQVTLSCSPISGHRSVSWYQQTPGQGLQFLFEYFSETQRNKGNFPGRFSGRQFSNSRSEMNVSTLELGDSALYLCASSAGTNRETQYFGPGTRLTVL.

The rearrangement uses TRBV30 and TRBJ2-5; D remains unclear. Germline assignment: CDR1 GTSNPN and CDR2 SVGIG (reference sequence). V dropped 2 bases and J dropped 5 bases, with 9 bases sitting between them. This CDR3 is 12 amino acids long. For the CDR3, the DNA is TGTGCCTGGAGTAAAGGTGGGGAGACCCAGTACTTC. Residues: CAWSKGGETQYF. The full variable domain, its missing parts supplied by reference TRBV30 and TRBJ2-5, is SQTIHQWPATLVQPVGSPLSLECTVEGTSNPNLYWYRQAAGRGLQLLFYSVGIGQISSEVPQNLSASRPQDRQFILSSKKLLLSDSGFYLCAWSKGGETQYFGPGTRLLVL.

The V gene is TRBV5-1, the J gene TRBJ2-3; D call uncertain. The V gene's germline CDR1 is SGHRS and CDR2 YFSETQ. The V and J ends lost 0 bases and 0 bases respectively, with 8 bases between them. This CDR3 is 15 amino acids long. The CDR3 nucleotides are TGCGCCAGCAGCTTGGGAGCACTTAGCACAGATACGCAGTATTTT. Protein: CASSLGALSTDTQYF.

The chain links TRBV7-3 to TRBJ2-1; TRBD2 might be the D (5 bases). This CDR3 is built from 13 residues. Deletions cut 1 base from V and 7 bases from J, with 8 bases between. Germline CDR1 is SGHTA and CDR2 is FQGTGA. The CDR3 region is CASSLNLANEQFF. The CDR3 nucleotides read TGTGCCAGCAGCTTAAATTTAGCGAATGAGCAGTTCTTC.

V and J are TRBV19 and TRBJ1-2; D perhaps matches TRBD1 (6 bases). The V and J ends lost 6 bases and 8 bases respectively, with 16 bases between them. This CDR3 is 13 amino acids long. Germline CDR1 and CDR2: LNHDA and SQIVND (reference sequence). The CDR3 reads CASSQTGPMGYTF. The CDR3 DNA is TGTGCCAGTAGCCAGACAGGCCCCATGGGCTACACCTTC.

V and J are TRBV27 and TRBJ1-2, with D uncertain. Germline V gene lookup returns CDR1 MNHEY and CDR2 SMNVEV (reference sequence). With 7 bases removed from V and 7 bases from J, the gap between germline ends came to 31 bases. This CDR3 comprises 18 residues. The CDR3 region has the DNA TGTGCCAGCACTTTTTTGGGCGCGTCCGGGCCCCTGGAGCGTGGCTACACCTTC. Translation gives CASTFLGASGPLERGYTF.

The chain is built from TRBV11-2 and TRBJ1-2; 7 bases are shared with TRBD1. The CDR3 is 14 amino acids. Germline V gene data show CDR1 as SGHAT and CDR2 as FQNNGV. Germline trimming cut 1 base from V and 8 bases from J; bases unmatched to any gene: 7. CDR3 region: CASSLGGTGAGYTF. In nucleotides, the CDR3 is TGTGCCAGCAGCTTAGGCGGAACAGGGGCCGGCTACACCTTC.

This clone was seen once. The chain joins TRBV4-3 to TRBJ1-5; D perhaps matches TRBD1 (5 bases). Per germline, CDR1 LGHNA and CDR2 YSLEER. This CDR3 is 15 amino acids long. V lost 0 bases and J lost 5, with 11 bases in between. CDR3 sequence: CASSQEPRGDQPQHF. The CDR3 DNA reads TGCGCCAGCAGCCAAGAACCGAGGGGTGATCAGCCCCAGCATTTT.

V gene TRBV4-3 combines with J gene TRBJ2-7; 8 bases map to TRBD1. Germline assignment: CDR1 LGHNA and CDR2 YSLEER. With V trimmed by 4 bases and J by 5 bases, 4 bases remained unmatched. This CDR3 has 13 residues. DNA for the CDR3: TGCGCCAGCAGCCGCGACAGGGGTCACGAGCAGTACTTC. Its translation is CASSRDRGHEQYF.

This clone was recorded once. V usage is TRBV6-5 and J usage is TRBJ2-1; perhaps TRBD2 as D (5 bases). V was pared by 5 bases and J by 3 bases, with 14 bases between. Germline CDR1 is MNHEY and CDR2 is SVGAGI. The CDR3 is 15 amino acids. The CDR3 sequence: CASSRRRPDYNEQFF. CDR3 nucleotides: TGTGCCAGCAGTCGACGGAGGCCTGACTACAATGAGCAGTTCTTC.

This sequence joins TRBV6-5 and TRBJ1-5; D not certain. V shed 5 bases and J shed 6 bases, with 5 bases lying between them. CDR1 and CDR2 from the germline V gene are MNHEY and SVGAGI. There are 11 residues in the CDR3. DNA for the CDR3: TGTGCCAGCAGTGAGTCTCAGCCCCAGCATTTT. As protein: CASSESQPQHF.

This rearrangement joins TRBV5-1 to TRBJ2-2, with 7 bases lining up with TRBD1. Germline V CDR1 and CDR2: SGHRS, YFSETQ. The CDR3 runs 16 residues. The V segment lost 1 base and the J segment 4 bases; nucleotides outside the gene matches: 7. The CDR3 reads CASSLSTAGGTGELFF. CDR3 nucleotide sequence: TGCGCCAGCAGCTTGTCAACGGCAGGGGGCACCGGGGAGCTGTTTTTT.

This chain joins TRBV5-4 and TRBJ1-4; 10 bases align to TRBD1. Germline loops: CDR1 SGHNT, CDR2 YYREEE (reference sequence). The CDR3 has 15 residues. Trimming cost V 4 bases and J 5 bases; bases outside gene matches: 5. The DNA of the CDR3 is TGTGCCAGCAGCCTACCGGGACAGGGGAATGAAAAACTGTTTTTT. Translating gives CASSLPGQGNEKLFF. Drawing the rest from reference TRBV5-4 and TRBJ1-4, the complete variable domain is ETGVTQSPTHLIKTRGQQVTLRCSSQSGHNTVSWYQQALGQGPQFIFQYYREEENGRGNFPPRFSGLQFPNYSSELNVNALELDDSALYLCASSLPGQGNEKLFFGSGTQLSVL.